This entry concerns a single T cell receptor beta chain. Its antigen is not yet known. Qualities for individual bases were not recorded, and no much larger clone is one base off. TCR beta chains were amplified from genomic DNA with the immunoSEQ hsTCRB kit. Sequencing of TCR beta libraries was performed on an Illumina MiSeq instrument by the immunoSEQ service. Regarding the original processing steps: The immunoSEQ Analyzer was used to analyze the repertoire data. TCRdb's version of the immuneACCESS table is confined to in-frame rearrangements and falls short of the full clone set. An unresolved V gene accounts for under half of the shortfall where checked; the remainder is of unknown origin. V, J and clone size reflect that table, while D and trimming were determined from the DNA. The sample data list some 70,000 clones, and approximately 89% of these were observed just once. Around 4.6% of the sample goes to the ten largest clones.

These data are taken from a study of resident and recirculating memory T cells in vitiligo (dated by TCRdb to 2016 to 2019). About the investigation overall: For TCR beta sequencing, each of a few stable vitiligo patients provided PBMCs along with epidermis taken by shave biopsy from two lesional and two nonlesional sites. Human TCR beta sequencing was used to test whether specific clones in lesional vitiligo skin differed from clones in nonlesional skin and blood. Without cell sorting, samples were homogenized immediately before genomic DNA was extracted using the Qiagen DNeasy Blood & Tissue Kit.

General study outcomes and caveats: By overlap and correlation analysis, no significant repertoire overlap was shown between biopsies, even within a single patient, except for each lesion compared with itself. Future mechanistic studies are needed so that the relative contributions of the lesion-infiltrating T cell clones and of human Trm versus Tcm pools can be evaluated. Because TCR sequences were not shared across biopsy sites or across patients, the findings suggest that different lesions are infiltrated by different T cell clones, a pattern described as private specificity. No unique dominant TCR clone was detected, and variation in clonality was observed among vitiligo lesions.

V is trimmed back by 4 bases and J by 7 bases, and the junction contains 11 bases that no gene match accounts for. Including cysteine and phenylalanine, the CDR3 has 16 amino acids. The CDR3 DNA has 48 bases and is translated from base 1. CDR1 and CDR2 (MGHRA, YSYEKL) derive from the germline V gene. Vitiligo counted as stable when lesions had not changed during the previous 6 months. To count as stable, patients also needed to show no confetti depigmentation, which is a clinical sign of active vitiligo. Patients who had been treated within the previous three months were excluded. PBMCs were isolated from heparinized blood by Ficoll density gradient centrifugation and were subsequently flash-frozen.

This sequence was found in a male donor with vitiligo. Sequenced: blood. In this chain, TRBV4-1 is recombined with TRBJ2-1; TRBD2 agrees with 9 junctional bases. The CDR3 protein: CASSPRRGGGKNEQFF. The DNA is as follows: TGCGCCAGCAGCCCCCGGCGGGGGGGCGGTAAAAATGAGCAGTTCTTC.